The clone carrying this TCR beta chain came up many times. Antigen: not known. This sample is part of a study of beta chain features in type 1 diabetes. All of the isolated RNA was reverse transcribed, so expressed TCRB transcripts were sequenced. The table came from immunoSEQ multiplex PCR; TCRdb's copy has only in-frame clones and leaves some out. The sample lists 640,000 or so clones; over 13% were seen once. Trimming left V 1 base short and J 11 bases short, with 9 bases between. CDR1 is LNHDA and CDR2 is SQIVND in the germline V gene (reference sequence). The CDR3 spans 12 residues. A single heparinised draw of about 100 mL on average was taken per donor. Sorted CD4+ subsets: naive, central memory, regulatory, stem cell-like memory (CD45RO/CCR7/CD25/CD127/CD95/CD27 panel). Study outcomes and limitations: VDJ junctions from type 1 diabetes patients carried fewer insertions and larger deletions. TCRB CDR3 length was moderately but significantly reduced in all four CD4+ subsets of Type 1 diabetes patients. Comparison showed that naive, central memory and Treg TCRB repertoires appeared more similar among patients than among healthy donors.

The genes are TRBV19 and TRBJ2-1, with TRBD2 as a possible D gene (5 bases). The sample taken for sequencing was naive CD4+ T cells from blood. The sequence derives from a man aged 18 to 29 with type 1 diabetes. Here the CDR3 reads CASSIVDGKQFF. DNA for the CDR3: TGTGCCAGTAGTATAGTGGACGGGAAGCAGTTCTTC.